Listed here are 32 T cell receptor beta chains from one sample, sequenced in a study of cytomegalovirus exposure and HLA in healthy donors. Amplification used 60 Vbeta primers and 13 Jbeta primers. Only in-frame clones appear in the TCRdb table, and some are missing; sequencing was by immunoSEQ multiplex PCR. The data show fewer than 150,000 clones, roughly three quarters seen once. The material sequenced was PBMCs. The receptors derive from a man in his forties in good health and CMV-seronegative.

The chain employs TRBV6-5 and TRBJ2-1; D may be TRBD1 (5 bases). CDR3 length equals 13 residues. Trimming removed 8 bases from V and 0 bases from J, with 8 bases in between. Looked up from germline, CDR1 is MNHEY and CDR2 is SVGAGI. CDR3 nucleotides: TGTGCCAGCGGCAGGGCCTCCTACAATGAGCAGTTCTTC. Its translation: CASGRASYNEQFF.

DNA for the CDR3: TGTGCCAGCACCAGCGGGGGGTCAATGGTAAGGCAGTTCTTC. Protein product: CASTSGGSMVRQFF. J is TRBJ2-1 and V is TRBV6-5; the match to TRBD2 covers 9 bases. CDR1 is MNHEY and CDR2 is SVGAGI in the germline V gene. V shed 7 bases, J shed 12 bases, and the junction held 13 bases outside the gene matches. The CDR3 length is 14 residues.

This clone came up a few times. This chain joins TRBV11-3 and TRBJ2-5, with D possibly TRBD2 on 6 matching bases. V lost 2 bases to trimming and J lost 5 bases, with 15 bases between them. This CDR3 comprises 15 residues. CDR1 is SGHNT, CDR2 YENEEA, per germline. CDR3 DNA: TGTGCCAGCAGCTTACTCGGGACTTCGGGCGAGACCCAGTACTTC. Translation: CASSLLGTSGETQYF.

The rearrangement links TRBV7-2 to TRBJ2-3; the D gene is possibly TRBD2 (5 bases). The V gene lost 1 base and the J gene lost 5 bases, with 16 bases spanning the gap. This CDR3 is built from 16 residues. From germline, CDR1 is SGHTA and CDR2 FQGNSA. The CDR3 loop is CASSLGRRRVGDTQYF. CDR3 coding DNA: TGTGCCAGCAGCTTAGGGAGGCGCCGGGTTGGAGATACGCAGTATTTT.

The chain carries TRBV28 and TRBJ2-7; possible D gene TRBD1, 6 bases. The CDR3 extends over 16 amino acids. The germline gives CDR1 MDHEN, CDR2 SYDVKM. Trimming removed 2 bases from V and 0 bases from J, with 14 bases in between. DNA of the CDR3: TGTGCCAGCAGTTTAACGGGACAAAGTACCTCCTACGAGCAGTACTTC. Protein: CASSLTGQSTSYEQYF.

This clone was recorded only once. The chain uses TRBV7-2 and TRBJ1-1; D is possibly TRBD1 (5 bases). This CDR3 region has 15 residues. From germline, CDR1 is SGHTA and CDR2 FQGNSA. The V end was cut by 5 bases, the J end by 4 bases, with 17 bases between. The CDR3 region is CASSKGLGSGTEAFF. The CDR3, as DNA: TGTGCCAGCAGCAAGGGACTGGGGAGTGGCACTGAAGCTTTCTTT.

The rearrangement joins TRBV5-1 to TRBJ1-3; 7 nucleotides line up with TRBD1. The CDR3 is 14 amino acids. The V and J ends lost 4 bases and 11 bases, in that order; junction bases with no gene match: 12. The germline V gene encodes CDR1 SGHRS and CDR2 YFSETQ. Here the CDR3 reads CASSLWDQGGAIYF. The DNA for the CDR3 is TGCGCCAGCAGCCTCTGGGACCAGGGGGGCGCCATATATTTT.

This clone was observed a single time. The chain joins TRBV5-4 to TRBJ2-7; D is unresolved. With 4 bases removed from V and 4 bases from J, the gap between germline ends came to 9 bases. This CDR3 is built from 12 residues. Germline V gene data show CDR1 as SGHNT and CDR2 as YYREEE (reference sequence). CDR3 sequence reads: CASSVDTYEQYF. CDR3 coding DNA: TGTGCCAGCAGCGTTGACACTTACGAGCAGTACTTC.

The gene calls are TRBV27 and TRBJ2-7; D possibly corresponds to TRBD1 (6 bases). The germline V gene encodes CDR1 MNHEY and CDR2 SMNVEV (reference sequence). Trimming removed 4 bases from V and 6 bases from J, with 13 bases in between. The CDR3 has 13 amino acids. The CDR3 is CASSSANRVEQYF. The CDR3 region has the DNA TGTGCCAGCAGTTCAGCTAACAGGGTCGAGCAGTACTTC.

The chain has TRBV28 and TRBJ2-2; the D gene is possibly TRBD2 (5 bases). Deletions cut 1 base from V and 6 bases from J, with 9 bases between. The V gene's germline CDR1 is MDHEN and CDR2 SYDVKM. The CDR3 runs 14 residues. In DNA, the CDR3 is TGTGCCAGCAGTTTATCGGGAAAGGCCGGGGAGCTGTTTTTT. Translating gives CASSLSGKAGELFF.

The chain carries TRBV7-9 and TRBJ1-1, with a possible D match to TRBD1 (6 bases). The CDR3 contains 15 residues. Trimming stripped 5 bases from V and 0 bases from J, with 13 bases between. Germline V lookup: CDR1 SEHNR, CDR2 FQNEAQ (reference sequence). CDR3 nucleotides: TGTGCCAGCAGCCCACAGGGAAGGCTGAACACTGAAGCTTTCTTT. It codes for CASSPQGRLNTEAFF.

This chain joins TRBV30 and TRBJ1-2; 7 bases align to TRBD1. Germline assignment: CDR1 GTSNPN and CDR2 SVGIG (reference sequence). After removal of 4 bases from V and 8 bases from J, the junction contained 13 bases not matched to a gene. This CDR3 has 14 residues. CDR3 DNA sequence: TGTGCCTGGAACCGGGACAGCAAAACAAAGGGCTACACCTTC. It yields the protein CAWNRDSKTKGYTF.

This chain joins TRBV2 and TRBJ1-5; possibly TRBD1 for D (5 bases). The V and J ends lost 5 bases and 0 bases respectively, with 11 bases between them. The CDR3 has 15 residues. CDR1 and CDR2 (germline): SNHLY, FYNNEI. The CDR3 reads CASSKDIDSNQPQHF. In nucleotides, the CDR3 is TGTGCCAGCAGTAAGGACATCGATAGCAATCAGCCCCAGCATTTT. Looking up the rest from reference TRBV2 and TRBJ1-5 gives the full variable domain: EPEVTQTPSHQVTQMGQEVILRCVPISNHLYFYWYRQILGQKVEFLVSFYNNEISEKSEIFDDQFSVERPDGSNFTLKIRSTKLEDSAMYFCASSKDIDSNQPQHFGDGTRLSIL.

The rearrangement uses TRBV27 and TRBJ1-5; a weak D match, TRBD1 (5 bases). The CDR3 is made up of 14 amino acids. V was cut by 5 bases and J by 0 bases, with 8 bases left in between. Germline V lookup: CDR1 MNHEY, CDR2 SMNVEV (reference sequence). The DNA of the CDR3 is TGTGCCAGCAGTCCGGGGGTTAGCAATCAGCCCCAGCATTTT. Amino acid sequence: CASSPGVSNQPQHF.

The chain couples TRBV10-3 to TRBJ1-3, with 8 nucleotides matching TRBD1. Germline V CDR1 and CDR2: ENHRY, SYGVKD. CDR3 length: 15 amino acids. V lost 6 bases, J lost 4 bases, and 8 bases stayed unmatched. The CDR3 sequence: CAISPDRGLGNTIYF. CDR3 DNA sequence: TGTGCCATCAGCCCAGACAGGGGCCTAGGAAACACCATATATTTT.

V usage is TRBV10-1 and J usage is TRBJ2-7, with 11 bases lining up with TRBD2. Germline V CDR1 and CDR2: WNHNN, SYGVQD (reference sequence). Unmatched junction bases numbered 7, after V lost 4 bases and J lost 2 bases. The CDR3 totals 16 residues. This chain's CDR3 is CASSGVAGGDTYEQYF. CDR3 sequence (DNA): TGCGCCAGCAGTGGGGTAGCGGGAGGGGACACCTACGAGCAGTACTTC.

The CDR3 DNA sequence: TGTGCCAGCAGCTTAGAGGGGGATTCCCTGGTGGGCAATCAGCCCCAGCATTTT. This encodes CASSLEGDSLVGNQPQHF. The chain recombines TRBV7-9 with TRBJ1-5, with a possible D match to TRBD1 (6 bases). The ends were cut back, 1 base at V and 2 bases at J, with 18 bases in the middle. Germline V CDR1 and CDR2: SEHNR, FQNEAQ (reference sequence). This CDR3 is built from 18 residues.

The chain carries TRBV10-3 and TRBJ2-1; 11 nucleotides align to TRBD1. CDR1 is ENHRY and CDR2 is SYGVKD in the germline V gene. CDR3 length: 14 amino acids. V was pared by 7 bases and J by 8 bases, with 7 bases of the junction left unmatched. CDR3 sequence: CAITPGQGVYEQFF. For the CDR3, the DNA is TGTGCCATCACCCCGGGACAGGGGGTCTATGAGCAGTTCTTC.

The J gene is TRBJ2-7, the V gene TRBV21-1; no DNA check was done on the table's D call, TRBD2. TRBV21-1 is labeled a pseudogene. The CDR3 has 16 amino acids. For the CDR3, the DNA is TGTGCCAGCAGCAAAGTAGGAGGAGCTACGAACTACGAGCAGTACTTC. This encodes CASSKVGGATNYEQYF.

V is TRBV6-5 and J is TRBJ2-7; TRBD2 aligns across 12 bases. Germline values: CDR1 MNHEY, CDR2 SVGAGI. CDR3 length equals 15 residues. The V segment lost 0 bases and the J segment 4 bases; nucleotides outside the gene matches: 1. The CDR3 sequence is CASSYSTSGRYEQYF. CDR3 nucleotide sequence: TGTGCCAGCAGTTACTCTACTAGCGGGAGGTACGAGCAGTACTTC.

This clone appeared once. V gene TRBV5-4 combines with J gene TRBJ1-1; D not certain. CDR1 SGHNT and CDR2 YYREEE come from the germline V gene (reference sequence). The CDR3 is 14 amino acids. Trimming pared 0 bases from V and 4 bases from J, leaving 10 bases between. CDR3: CASSLGTEVTEAFF. CDR3 coding DNA: TGTGCCAGCAGCTTGGGGACTGAGGTCACTGAAGCTTTCTTT.

This clone is medium-sized (0.01 to 0.1%) by share. The chain has TRBV4-3 and TRBJ1-2; possibly TRBD1 for D (5 bases). The V end lost 0 bases, the J end lost 1 base, and 18 bases lay between the germline ends. Looked up from germline, CDR1 is LGHNA and CDR2 is YSLEER. The CDR3 contains 18 residues. CDR3 in amino acids: CASSQDLSRGTYNYGYTF. The CDR3 DNA reads TGCGCCAGCAGCCAAGATCTATCACGGGGGACTTATAACTATGGCTACACCTTC.

The chain employs TRBV30 and TRBJ1-2; D gene ambiguous. This CDR3 comprises 11 residues. The germline gives CDR1 GTSNPN, CDR2 SVGIG (reference sequence). V was shortened by 0 bases and J by 7 bases, with 6 bases between the two germline ends. In DNA, the CDR3 is TGTGCCTGGAGTGTACGGTTTGGCTACACCTTC. This gives the protein CAWSVRFGYTF.

V gene TRBV29-1 combines with J gene TRBJ1-1; TRBD1 agrees at 8 bases. Germline V CDR1 and CDR2: SQVTM, ANQGSEA. The J segment lost 0 bases and the V segment lost 3 bases, leaving 3 bases of the junction unmatched. The CDR3 covers 14 residues. The chain's CDR3 is CSVDDRGMNTEAFF. The CDR3 coding sequence is TGCAGCGTTGATGACAGGGGAATGAACACTGAAGCTTTCTTT. Supplemented by reference TRBV29-1 and TRBJ1-1, the full variable domain reads SAVISQKPSRDICQRGTSLTIQCQVDSQVTMMFWYRQQPGQSLTLIATANQGSEATYESGFVIDKFPISRPNLTFSTLTVSNMSPEDSSIYLCSVDDRGMNTEAFFGQGTRLTVV.

In DNA form, the CDR3 reads TGTGCCAGCAGCCTTAAGGGTTATCAGGGGGTTGGAGAGACCCAGTACTTC. Its protein product is CASSLKGYQGVGETQYF. The chain carries TRBV11-3 and TRBJ2-5; 7 positions match TRBD1. Germline V gene sequence: CDR1 SGHNT, CDR2 YENEEA. The CDR3 extends over 17 amino acids. Trimming cost V 5 bases and J 4 bases; bases outside gene matches: 16.

The chain combines TRBV5-4 with TRBJ1-4; 9 bases are shared with TRBD1. CDR3 length: 16 amino acids. Germline V gene sequence: CDR1 SGHNT, CDR2 YYREEE (reference sequence). With 2 bases clipped from V and 10 bases from J, the junction kept 12 bases outside the gene matches. CDR3 sequence: CASSLQTGTGRGKLFF. The DNA for the CDR3 is TGTGCCAGCAGCTTACAAACCGGGACAGGGCGAGGAAAACTGTTTTTT.

This clone appeared once. The chain has TRBV5-6 and TRBJ2-5, with 9 bases fitting TRBD2. The CDR3 loop spans 14 amino acids. V was clipped by 5 bases and J by 5 bases; unmatched bases: 7. The germline V gene encodes CDR1 SGHDT and CDR2 YYEEEE. The chain's CDR3 is CASSWREGLETQYF. Here the CDR3 DNA reads TGTGCCAGCAGTTGGCGGGAGGGCCTCGAGACCCAGTACTTC.

This sequence joins TRBV5-1 and TRBJ2-5, with a tentative D call TRBD2 (5 bases). The CDR3 extends over 14 amino acids. Germline values: CDR1 SGHRS, CDR2 YFSETQ. Trimming stripped 0 bases from V and 4 bases from J, with 10 bases between. DNA of the CDR3: TGCGCCAGCAGCTTGGATCCAGGAGGAGAGACCCAGTACTTC. The encoded protein is CASSLDPGGETQYF.

The chain employs TRBV4-3 and TRBJ2-7; TRBD2 aligns across 7 bases. This CDR3 comprises 15 residues. J lost 0 bases, V lost 3 bases, and 5 bases had no gene match. The V gene's germline CDR1 is LGHNA and CDR2 YSLEER. The DNA of the CDR3 is TGCGCCAGCAGCCAGAAAGCGGGACTCTCCTACGAGCAGTACTTC. This gives the protein CASSQKAGLSYEQYF.

J is TRBJ1-2 and V is TRBV6-5; 10 bases align to TRBD1. V shed 6 bases and J 8 bases; nucleotides not matched to a gene: 6. CDR1 is MNHEY and CDR2 is SVGAGI in the germline V gene. CDR3 length: 13 amino acids. CDR3 in amino acids: CASRADRGRGYTF. For the CDR3, the DNA is TGTGCCAGCAGAGCCGACAGGGGGCGAGGCTACACCTTC.

V and J are TRBV15 and TRBJ2-3; a possible D gene is TRBD1 (6 bases). V was clipped by 8 bases and J by 3 bases, with 18 bases between them. Germline loops: CDR1 LNHNV, CDR2 YYDKDF (reference sequence). There are 15 residues in the CDR3. The CDR3 here is CATSADGTQTDTQYF. The CDR3 DNA reads as TGTGCCACCTCCGCCGACGGGACACAAACAGATACGCAGTATTTT.

The J gene is TRBJ2-7, the V gene TRBV4-3, with TRBD1 as a possible D gene (6 bases). The V gene lost 3 bases and the J gene lost 3 bases, with 21 bases spanning the gap. Germline lookup yields CDR1 LGHNA and CDR2 YSLEER. This CDR3 has 17 amino acids. The CDR3 protein is CASSQDPRTAPFYEQYF. The CDR3, as DNA: TGCGCCAGCAGCCAGGACCCCCGGACAGCTCCCTTCTACGAGCAGTACTTC.